The text below deals with one T cell receptor (beta chain). Its antigen is still unknown. Nashville, Tennessee was home to all donors, who were Caucasian adults. The data originate from a study of shared clonotypes between healthy human individuals. Study-wide context: Used for every donor were three CD4 naive, three CD4 memory, two CD8 naive and one CD8 memory plate.

Study findings and constraints: Sequencing depth was a factor that was expected to affect clonotype sharing among donors. About 5% of naive CD4 clonotypes were shared across several donors.

V was clipped by 5 bases and J by 0 bases, with 16 bases between them. Germline CDR1 and CDR2: SGHVS and FQNEAQ. The CDR3 is 17 residues long. The repertoire was sequenced with immunoSEQ multiplex PCR; TCRdb's copy has only in-frame clones and lacks some. Of 1,400,000 or so clones listed, just under 99% are singletons. The genes are TRBV7-8 and TRBJ1-4; the D gene is possibly TRBD1 (6 bases). The TCR comes from a man aged 25 to 40 in good health. The specimen sequenced was naive CD4+ T cells sorted from blood. Sample subset: CD45RA+ positively selected. In nucleotides, the CDR3 is TGTGCCAGCAGCCGCCCGGGGGGCTTTGCAACTAATGAAAAACTGTTTTTT. Translation: CASSRPGGFATNEKLFF.